The rows below give T cell receptor beta chains drawn from one sample of a study of CD8 T cells in ankylosing spondylitis. TCRdb passed the 5' RACE reads through MiXCR, listing each CDR3 protein once. The sample includes about 90,000 distinct CDR3 sequences, 27% of them seen just once. The specimen sequenced was blood, either unsorted or a sorted T cell fraction (not recorded which). The receptors were gathered from a male donor with ankylosing spondylitis or in good health (not recorded which). Both conserved end residues are part of each CDR3. Fields, in order: D gene, CDR3 length, clone size, J gene, V gene, CDR3 DNA, CDR3 protein. D genes are given only for firm matches. Only some rows state a clone size, as once, few, many or a class for expanded clones.

d_gene: -
len: 14
abundance: -
j_gene: TRBJ1-1
v_gene: TRBV19
CDR3nt: TGTGCCAGTAGGCAAATTGGGACGGGGGCTGAAGCTTTCTTT
CDR3aa: CASRQIGTGAEAFF

d_gene: -
len: 11
abundance: few
j_gene: TRBJ2-1
v_gene: TRBV5-1
CDR3nt: TGCGCCAGCAGCCTAGCTTTTGAGCAGTTCTTC
CDR3aa: CASSLAFEQFF

d_gene: TRBD1
len: 16
abundance: few
j_gene: TRBJ1-1
v_gene: TRBV5-1
CDR3nt: TGCGCCAGCAGCCGGCCGGGACAGGGGACGAACACTGAAGCTTTCTTT
CDR3aa: CASSRPGQGTNTEAFF

d_gene: -
len: 12
abundance: -
j_gene: TRBJ2-1
v_gene: TRBV20-1
CDR3nt: TGCAGTGCTAGCGTACAGGGCGACGAGCAGTTCTTC
CDR3aa: CSASVQGDEQFF

d_gene: -
len: 13
abundance: -
j_gene: TRBJ1-2
v_gene: TRBV3-1
CDR3nt: TGTGCCAGCAGCCCTCCGACAGGAGGAGGCTACACCTTC
CDR3aa: CASSPPTGGGYTF

d_gene: -
len: 14
abundance: few
j_gene: TRBJ2-5
v_gene: TRBV24-1
CDR3nt: TGTGCCACCAGTGATTTGGTGAGGCCGGAGACCCAGTACTTC
CDR3aa: CATSDLVRPETQYF

d_gene: TRBD1
len: 17
abundance: -
j_gene: TRBJ1-2
v_gene: TRBV5-1
CDR3nt: TGCGCCAGCAGCTTCGGTTCAATTCTAGGGGGCAACTATGGCTACACCTTC
CDR3aa: CASSFGSILGGNYGYTF

d_gene: -
len: 14
abundance: -
j_gene: TRBJ1-6
v_gene: TRBV4-2
CDR3nt: TGTGCCAGCAGCCACTCTCGGAAGGATTCACCCCTCCACTTT
CDR3aa: CASSHSRKDSPLHF

d_gene: TRBD2
len: 17
abundance: once
j_gene: TRBJ2-4
v_gene: TRBV7-3
CDR3nt: TGTGCCAGCAGCTCGGGACTAGCGGGAGAGGGGAGAAACATTCAGTACTTC
CDR3aa: CASSSGLAGEGRNIQYF

d_gene: -
len: 16
abundance: many
j_gene: TRBJ2-1
v_gene: TRBV20-1
CDR3nt: TGCAGTGCTCGGGACCGACCCTCGAGCTCCTACAATGAGCAGTTCTTC
CDR3aa: CSARDRPSSSYNEQFF

d_gene: -
len: 14
abundance: few
j_gene: TRBJ1-1
v_gene: TRBV19
CDR3nt: TGTGCCAGTAGTAGAGCCGGGGTGAAGACTGAAGCTTTCTTT
CDR3aa: CASSRAGVKTEAFF

d_gene: TRBD1
len: 15
abundance: -
j_gene: TRBJ2-3
v_gene: TRBV25-1
CDR3nt: TGTGCCAGCAGTGAGACCGACAGGGACACAGATACGCAGTATTTT
CDR3aa: CASSETDRDTDTQYF

d_gene: TRBD2
len: 16
abundance: -
j_gene: TRBJ2-7
v_gene: TRBV3-1
CDR3nt: TGTGCCAGCAGCCCACGGGGGGGTACGGGGATCGACGAGCAGTACTTC
CDR3aa: CASSPRGGTGIDEQYF

d_gene: -
len: 11
abundance: many
j_gene: TRBJ2-2
v_gene: TRBV10-3
CDR3nt: TGTGCCATCAGTGAGTCCCGGGAGCTGTTTTTT
CDR3aa: CAISESRELFF

d_gene: TRBD1
len: 12
abundance: -
j_gene: TRBJ2-7
v_gene: TRBV20-1
CDR3nt: TGCAGTGCTAAGGGACAGCTATACGAGCAGTACTTC
CDR3aa: CSAKGQLYEQYF

d_gene: -
len: 15
abundance: -
j_gene: TRBJ1-1
v_gene: TRBV6-1
CDR3nt: TGTGCCAGCAGTCAAGATCAGGGGATGAACACTGAAGCTTTCTTT
CDR3aa: CASSQDQGMNTEAFF

d_gene: -
len: 15
abundance: -
j_gene: TRBJ2-2
v_gene: TRBV5-1
CDR3nt: TGCGCCAGCAGCTTGGGGGCAGCGAACACCGGGGAGCTGTTTTTT
CDR3aa: CASSLGAANTGELFF

d_gene: -
len: 14
abundance: -
j_gene: TRBJ2-3
v_gene: TRBV5-1
CDR3nt: TGCGCCAGCAGCTTGGCCCTGCGCACAGATACGCAGTATTTT
CDR3aa: CASSLALRTDTQYF

d_gene: TRBD2
len: 18
abundance: -
j_gene: TRBJ2-5
v_gene: TRBV20-1
CDR3nt: TGCAGTGCTAGCCCCCCTCTAGCGGGGGGGCTAGTAGGGGAGACCCAGTACTTC
CDR3aa: CSASPPLAGGLVGETQYF

d_gene: -
len: 14
abundance: -
j_gene: TRBJ1-4
v_gene: TRBV6-5
CDR3nt: TGTGCCAGCAGTTCGGCAACAACTAATGAAAAACTGTTTTTT
CDR3aa: CASSSATTNEKLFF

d_gene: TRBD2
len: 17
abundance: -
j_gene: TRBJ2-5
v_gene: TRBV29-1
CDR3nt: TGCAGCGTTCTAAGGATGATAGCGGGAGGGCCTCGAGAGACCCAGTACTTC
CDR3aa: CSVLRMIAGGPRETQYF

d_gene: TRBD1
len: 15
abundance: -
j_gene: TRBJ1-4
v_gene: TRBV7-9
CDR3nt: TGTGCCAGCAGCTTAGCAGGGGGCACTGGTGAAAAACTGTTTTTT
CDR3aa: CASSLAGGTGEKLFF

d_gene: TRBD2
len: 16
abundance: -
j_gene: TRBJ2-2
v_gene: TRBV4-1
CDR3nt: TGCGCCAGCAGCCAGGGACTAGCGGGAGTGACCGGGGAGCTGTTTTTT
CDR3aa: CASSQGLAGVTGELFF

d_gene: TRBD2
len: 16
abundance: many
j_gene: TRBJ2-2
v_gene: TRBV5-1
CDR3nt: TGCGCCAGCAGCTTGGGGACTAGCGCAGACACCGGGGAGCTGTTTTTT
CDR3aa: CASSLGTSADTGELFF

d_gene: -
len: 14
abundance: few
j_gene: TRBJ2-7
v_gene: TRBV4-1
CDR3nt: TGCGCCAGCAGCCAAGGGGACGGTACCTACGAGCAGTACTTC
CDR3aa: CASSQGDGTYEQYF

d_gene: TRBD1
len: 12
abundance: few
j_gene: TRBJ2-4
v_gene: TRBV27
CDR3nt: TGTGCCAGCAGTTTAAGTAGGCGGGACAGGGACTTC
CDR3aa: CASSLSRRDRDF

d_gene: -
len: 18
abundance: few
j_gene: TRBJ2-4
v_gene: TRBV7-8
CDR3nt: TGTGCCAGCAGCTCCCCCGGGACACTTAAGGTGGCCAAAAACATTCAGTACTTC
CDR3aa: CASSSPGTLKVAKNIQYF

d_gene: -
len: 15
abundance: -
j_gene: TRBJ2-1
v_gene: TRBV18
CDR3nt: TGTGCCAGCTCACGGCCACAGGGATCCTACAATGAGCAGTTCTTC
CDR3aa: CASSRPQGSYNEQFF

d_gene: -
len: 17
abundance: -
j_gene: TRBJ2-2
v_gene: TRBV12-3/TRBV12-4
CDR3nt: TGTGCCAGCAGCTCTAAAGGGACCCAAAGAGGTACCGGGGAGCTGTTTTTT
CDR3aa: CASSSKGTQRGTGELFF

d_gene: -
len: 15
abundance: few
j_gene: TRBJ2-7
v_gene: TRBV5-1
CDR3nt: TGCGCCAGCAGCTTACTAGGGCAGGGCTCCTACGAGCAGTACTTC
CDR3aa: CASSLLGQGSYEQYF

d_gene: -
len: 16
abundance: many
j_gene: TRBJ2-3
v_gene: TRBV7-2
CDR3nt: TGTGCCAGCAGCGCACAAGTCGGGCCTAGCACAGATACGCAGTATTTT
CDR3aa: CASSAQVGPSTDTQYF

d_gene: TRBD1
len: 17
abundance: -
j_gene: TRBJ2-3
v_gene: TRBV5-1
CDR3nt: TGCGCCAGCAGCAGACGACAGGGGGGAAAGGGTGCGGGTACGCAGTATTTT
CDR3aa: CASSRRQGGKGAGTQYF

d_gene: -
len: 15
abundance: -
j_gene: TRBJ2-3
v_gene: TRBV3-1
CDR3nt: TGTGCCAGCAGCACCGGGAGCCAAGGGGGAGATACGCAGTATTTT
CDR3aa: CASSTGSQGGDTQYF

d_gene: -
len: 15
abundance: -
j_gene: TRBJ2-1
v_gene: TRBV11-2
CDR3nt: TGTGCCAGCAGCGTAATCGCGAGCTCCTACAATGAGCAGTTCTTC
CDR3aa: CASSVIASSYNEQFF

d_gene: TRBD1
len: 15
abundance: many
j_gene: TRBJ1-2
v_gene: TRBV12-3/TRBV12-4
CDR3nt: TGTGCCAGCAGTTTACGGGCAGGGGGGAACTATGGCTACACCTTC
CDR3aa: CASSLRAGGNYGYTF

d_gene: TRBD1
len: 16
abundance: few
j_gene: TRBJ2-2
v_gene: TRBV5-1
CDR3nt: TGCGCCAGCAGCTTGGAAACAGGGGGCGCAACCGGGGAGCTGTTTTTT
CDR3aa: CASSLETGGATGELFF

d_gene: TRBD2
len: 16
abundance: -
j_gene: TRBJ2-3
v_gene: TRBV5-5
CDR3nt: TGTGCCAGCAGCCTCGAGCGGGGGGCCAGCACAGATACGCAGTATTTT
CDR3aa: CASSLERGASTDTQYF

d_gene: TRBD1
len: 14
abundance: -
j_gene: TRBJ1-2
v_gene: TRBV5-1
CDR3nt: TGCGCCAGCAGGAGGGGGCGCGACGACTATGGCTACACCTTC
CDR3aa: CASRRGRDDYGYTF

d_gene: TRBD2
len: 17
abundance: -
j_gene: TRBJ2-5
v_gene: TRBV5-1
CDR3nt: TGCGCCAGCAGCTCGGGGACTAGCGGGAGGGCCTTTGAGACCCAGTACTTC
CDR3aa: CASSSGTSGRAFETQYF

d_gene: TRBD2
len: 18
abundance: -
j_gene: TRBJ2-5
v_gene: TRBV5-1
CDR3nt: TGCGCCAGCAGCTCCGGACTAGCGGGGAACTACAAACAAGAGACCCAGTACTTC
CDR3aa: CASSSGLAGNYKQETQYF

d_gene: TRBD1
len: 13
abundance: -
j_gene: TRBJ1-6
v_gene: TRBV19
CDR3nt: TGTGCCAGTTCTCCAGGGGGCGTATCACCCCTCCACTTT
CDR3aa: CASSPGGVSPLHF